This record looks at one T cell receptor beta chain sequence and its context. Its target is not known. These data belong to a study of cytomegalovirus exposure and HLA in healthy donors. Study findings and constraints: Reportedly, HLA-A and HLA-B alleles of most subjects were accurately predicted from TCR beta. Specificity for CMV antigens was confirmed in vitro for a few of the CMV-associated chains.

PCR involved 60 Vbeta and 13 Jbeta primers. How the authors handled the data: A follow-up analysis tallied about 80 million unique TCR beta chains, some 9.9 million shared. Sequencing was performed with immunoSEQ multiplex PCR; in TCRdb, only in-frame clones are kept and a portion is missing. The V and J calls and clone size are taken from that table; D and trimming were inferred from the DNA. The sample lists some 91,000 clones, approximately 76% occurring once. Healthy bone marrow donors made up the donors. The CDR3 is 15 residues long. Trimming at V came to 0 bases and at J to 3 bases, leaving 3 bases not matched to a gene. CDR1 and CDR2 from the germline V gene are ENHRY and SYGVKD.

This receptor was identified in a man aged 35-49 years in good health and CMV-seropositive. The J gene is TRBJ1-2, the V gene TRBV10-3; 8 bases match TRBD1. Material for sequencing was PBMCs. As DNA, the CDR3 is TGTGCCATCAGTGAGTCTGGACAGGGCGACTATGGCTACACCTTC. Amino acids: CAISESGQGDYGYTF.